Sequencing of this T cell receptor beta chain was carried out in a study of OX40 agonist ivuxolimab in advanced cancers. The method was immunoSEQ multiplex PCR; TCRdb's version includes in-frame clones alone and lacks a portion of them. The sample gives 40,000 or so clones, around 88% of which show up once; over 0.55% is in the top ten. The CDR3 totals 14 residues. CDR1 LNHNV and CDR2 YYDKDF come from the germline V gene (reference sequence). The V and J ends lost 0 bases and 5 bases respectively, with 8 bases between them. This sequence was found in an adult with an advanced solid tumor such as melanoma, head and neck, liver or kidney cancer. J is TRBJ2-1 and V is TRBV15, with D tentatively TRBD1 (6 bases). Here the sequenced sample was CD4+ or CD8+ T cells sorted from blood, taken in a trial of the OX40 agonist ivuxolimab. The CDR3 nucleotides are TGTGCCACCAGCAGAGATAGGACAGACAATGAGCAGTTCTTC. Its protein product is CATSRDRTDNEQFF.